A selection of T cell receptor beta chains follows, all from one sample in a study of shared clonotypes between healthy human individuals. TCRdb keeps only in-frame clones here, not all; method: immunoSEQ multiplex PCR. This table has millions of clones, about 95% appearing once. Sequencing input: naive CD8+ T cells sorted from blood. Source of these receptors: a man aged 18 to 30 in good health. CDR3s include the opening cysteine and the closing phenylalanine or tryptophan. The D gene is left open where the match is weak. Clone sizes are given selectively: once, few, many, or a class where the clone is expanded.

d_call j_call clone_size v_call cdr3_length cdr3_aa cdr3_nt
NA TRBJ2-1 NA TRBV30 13 CACPVGTRNEQFF TGTGCCTGCCCCGTTGGGACCCGGAATGAGCAGTTCTTC
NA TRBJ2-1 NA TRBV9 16 CASSVDGDGSYNEQFF TGTGCCAGCAGCGTAGATGGAGACGGCTCCTACAATGAGCAGTTCTTC
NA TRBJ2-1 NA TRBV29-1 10 CSVEAPSQFF TGCAGCGTTGAAGCCCCCTCCCAGTTCTTC
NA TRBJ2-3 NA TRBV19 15 CASSIGGSGTDTQYF TGTGCCAGTAGTATAGGAGGCAGCGGGACAGATACGCAGTATTTT
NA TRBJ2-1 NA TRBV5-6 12 CASSTADNEQFF TGTGCCAGCAGCACAGCCGACAATGAGCAGTTCTTC
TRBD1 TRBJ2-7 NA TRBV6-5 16 CASSYAWDREKNEQYF TGTGCCAGCAGTTATGCTTGGGACAGGGAGAAGAACGAGCAGTACTTC
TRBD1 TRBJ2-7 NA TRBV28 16 CASSTPRTGRSYEQYF TGTGCCAGCAGCACTCCCCGGACAGGGAGGTCCTACGAGCAGTACTTC
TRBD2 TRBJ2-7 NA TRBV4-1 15 CASSHRLAGAYEQYF TGCGCCAGCAGCCACAGACTAGCGGGGGCCTACGAGCAGTACTTC
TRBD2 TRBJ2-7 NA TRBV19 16 CASSKGRGGDSYEQYF TGTGCCAGTAGTAAGGGTCGCGGGGGGGACTCCTACGAGCAGTACTTC
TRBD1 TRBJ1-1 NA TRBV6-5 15 CASSFREGARTEAFF TGTGCCAGCAGTTTCCGGGAGGGGGCGCGGACTGAAGCTTTCTTT
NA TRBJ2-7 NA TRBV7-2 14 CASSPGAGYYEQYF TGTGCCAGCAGCCCAGGTGCAGGGTACTACGAGCAGTACTTC
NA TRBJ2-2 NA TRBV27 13 CASSFSRHGELFF TGTGCCAGCAGTTTTAGCAGGCACGGGGAGCTGTTTTTT
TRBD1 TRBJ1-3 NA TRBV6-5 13 CASKGQPGNTIYF TGTGCCAGCAAGGGACAGCCTGGAAACACCATATATTTT
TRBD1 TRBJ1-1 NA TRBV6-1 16 CASSELGTAFLTEAFF TGTGCCAGCAGTGAATTAGGGACAGCTTTTCTCACTGAAGCTTTCTTT
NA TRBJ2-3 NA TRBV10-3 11 CAIKSADTQYF TGTGCCATCAAGTCAGCAGATACGCAGTATTTT
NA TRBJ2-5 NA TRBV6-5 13 CASSYPNQETQYF TGTGCCAGCAGTTACCCCAACCAAGAGACCCAGTACTTC
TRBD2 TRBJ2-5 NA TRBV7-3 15 CASSWTSGAQETQYF TGTGCCAGCAGCTGGACTAGCGGTGCCCAGGAGACCCAGTACTTC
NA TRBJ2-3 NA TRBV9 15 CASSVGADLYHTQYF TGTGCCAGCAGCGTAGGGGCGGACCTTTATCATACGCAGTATTTT
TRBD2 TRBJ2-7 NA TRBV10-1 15 CASSAIAGGPYEQYF TGCGCCAGCAGTGCAATAGCGGGGGGGCCTTACGAGCAGTACTTC
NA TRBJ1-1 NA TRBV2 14 CASTLGQLNTEAFF TGTGCCAGCACCCTAGGACAGCTGAACACTGAAGCTTTCTTT
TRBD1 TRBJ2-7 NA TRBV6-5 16 CASSYSKGGKGYEQYF TGTGCCAGCAGTTACTCTAAAGGGGGCAAAGGCTACGAGCAGTACTTC
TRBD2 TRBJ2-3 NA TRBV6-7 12 CRRLAGTDTQYF TGTCGAAGACTAGCCGGCACAGATACGCAGTATTTT
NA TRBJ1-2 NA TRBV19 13 CASTPFPTHGYTF TGTGCCAGTACCCCCTTTCCTACTCATGGCTACACCTTC
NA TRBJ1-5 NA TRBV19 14 CASSIKGAYQPQHF TGTGCCAGTAGTATCAAAGGGGCGTATCAGCCCCAGCATTTT
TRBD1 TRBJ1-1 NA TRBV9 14 CASSAGGWDTEAFF TGTGCCAGCAGCGCAGGGGGATGGGACACTGAAGCTTTCTTT
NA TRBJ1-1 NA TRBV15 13 CATSSRLNTEAFF TGTGCCACCAGCAGCCGGTTGAACACTGAAGCTTTCTTT
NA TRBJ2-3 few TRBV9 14 CASTLTSFSDTQYF TGTGCCAGCACCCTGACTAGTTTTTCCGATACGCAGTATTTT
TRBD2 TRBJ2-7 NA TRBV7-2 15 CASSWGLADSYEQYF TGTGCCAGCAGCTGGGGACTAGCGGACTCCTACGAGCAGTACTTC
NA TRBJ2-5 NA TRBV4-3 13 CASSQDSEETQYF TGCGCCAGCAGCCAAGACAGCGAAGAGACCCAGTACTTC
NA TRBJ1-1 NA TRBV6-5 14 CASSHSTDYTEAFF TGTGCCAGCAGTCATTCGACTGACTACACTGAAGCTTTCTTT
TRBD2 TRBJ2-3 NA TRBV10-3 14 CAINSRREEDTQYF TGTGCCATCAATAGTAGGCGGGAGGAAGATACGCAGTATTTT
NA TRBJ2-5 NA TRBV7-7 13 CASSFNREWTQYF TGTGCTAGCAGTTTCAACAGGGAATGGACCCAGTACTTC
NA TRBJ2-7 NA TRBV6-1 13 CASSEVVTYEQYF TGTGCCAGCAGTGAAGTGGTCACCTACGAGCAGTACTTC